Following are 21 T cell receptor beta chains from one sample sequenced in a study of CD8+ T cells in alopecia areata. The sample's treatment: oral pan-JAK inhibitor, 5-10 mg twice daily. Investigators isolated RNA and reverse transcribed it into cDNA to act as the sequencing template. The protocol was immunoSEQ multiplex PCR, while the TCRdb copy is restricted to in-frame clones and leaves out a portion. The sample contains under 150,000 clones, approximately 60% of which appear only once. Sequencing used CD4+ T cells sorted from blood, obtained at week 4, from a patient treated with tofacitinib. These receptor sequences come from a human donor with alopecia areata.

The chain employs TRBV9 and TRBJ2-5; D remains ambiguous. V was pared by 0 bases and J by 1 base, with 10 bases between. The CDR3 has 15 amino acids. Germline V gene lookup returns CDR1 SGDLS and CDR2 YYNGEE. CDR3 region: CASSVAPLPQETQYF. The CDR3 region has the DNA TGTGCCAGCAGCGTAGCTCCTTTGCCCCAAGAGACCCAGTACTTC.

This chain links TRBV2 with TRBJ2-1; TRBD1 might be the D (6 bases). Looked up from germline, CDR1 is SNHLY and CDR2 is FYNNEI. The CDR3 covers 13 residues. V dropped 0 bases and J dropped 9 bases, with 9 bases sitting between them. The CDR3 nucleotides are TGTGCCAGCAGTGAAGCGAAAGGGGGTGAGCAGTTCTTC. This gives the protein CASSEAKGGEQFF.

This clone was picked up a small number of times. The chain has TRBV5-1 and TRBJ1-5; TRBD1 aligns across 7 bases. Looked up from germline, CDR1 is SGHRS and CDR2 is YFSETQ. V gave up 1 base and J gave up 5 bases; unmatched junction bases: 3. The CDR3 is 14 residues long. The CDR3 coding sequence is TGCGCCAGCAGCTTGACAGGGGTTGATCAGCCCCAGCATTTT. Translation gives CASSLTGVDQPQHF.

The V gene is TRBV5-6, the J gene TRBJ1-5; D gene ambiguous. V shed 2 bases and J shed 6 bases, with 15 bases lying between them. The length of the CDR3 is 15 residues. Per the germline V gene, CDR1 is SGHDT and CDR2 is YYEEEE. The CDR3 region has the DNA TGTGCCAGCAGCTTAGCGGGAACCGCCGGTCAGCCCCAGCATTTT. Protein sequence: CASSLAGTAGQPQHF.

The chain carries TRBV9 and TRBJ1-6; D uncertain. The CDR3 extends over 16 amino acids. Germline CDR1 is SGDLS and CDR2 is YYNGEE. V lost 3 bases and J 8 bases, leaving 18 bases between the germline ends. The CDR3 nucleotides are TGTGCCAGCAGCGCCGTGACCCCGAGTTCGGATTCACCCCTCCACTTT. This sequence encodes CASSAVTPSSDSPLHF.

V and J are TRBV4-2 and TRBJ1-6; TRBD1 might be the D (6 bases). The V and J ends lost 1 base and 7 bases respectively, with 8 bases between them. Germline V gene sequence: CDR1 LGHNA, CDR2 YNFKEQ. CDR3 size: 14 residues. The DNA of the CDR3 is TGTGCCAGCAGCCAAGTCCAGGGGAATTCACCCCTCCACTTT. Translated, it gives CASSQVQGNSPLHF.

In this sample, this clone turned up a few times. CDR3 residues: CASSALYTGELFF. As DNA, the CDR3 is TGTGCCAGCAGTGCCCTTTACACCGGGGAGCTGTTTTTT. This sequence joins TRBV2 and TRBJ2-2, with D unresolved. Germline values: CDR1 SNHLY, CDR2 FYNNEI. The CDR3 totals 13 residues. The V end lost 4 bases, the J end lost 3 bases, and 6 bases lay between the germline ends.

This chain connects TRBV29-1 to TRBJ2-1; 7 bases align to TRBD1. The germline V gene encodes CDR1 SQVTM and CDR2 ANQGSEA. The trim removed 6 bases at V and 8 bases at J, leaving 7 bases unmatched. This CDR3 is built from 12 residues. In DNA, the CDR3 is TGCAGCGTAACAGGGGCAACGTATGAGCAGTTCTTC. Amino acid sequence: CSVTGATYEQFF.

This clone showed up just a few times. The chain is built from TRBV2 and TRBJ2-7; D may correspond to TRBD1 or TRBD2 (5 bases each). The CDR3 has 12 residues. Germline-derived CDR1 and CDR2 are SNHLY and FYNNEI. V lost 11 bases and J lost 4, with 15 bases in between. This CDR3 is CASDGDAYEQYF. In DNA form, the CDR3 reads TGTGCCTCCGATGGGGACGCGTACGAGCAGTACTTC.

The chain combines TRBV30 with TRBJ2-1; 9 nucleotides match TRBD2. Unmatched junction bases numbered 7, after V lost 4 bases and J lost 6 bases. This CDR3 is 14 amino acids long. Germline V gene lookup returns CDR1 GTSNPN and CDR2 SVGIG (reference sequence). The CDR3 loop reads CAWTAGGPFNEQFF. The CDR3 bases are TGTGCCTGGACGGCGGGAGGGCCGTTCAATGAGCAGTTCTTC.

The chain recombines TRBV4-1 with TRBJ1-1; the D is unclear. The CDR3 is 13 amino acids. Germline loops: CDR1 MGHRA, CDR2 YSYEKL. Trimming shortened V by 4 bases and J by 4 bases, and 10 bases separated the two germline ends. This CDR3 reads CASSREVGTEAFF. For the CDR3, the DNA is TGCGCCAGCAGCCGAGAGGTCGGCACTGAAGCTTTCTTT.

The chain joins TRBV27 to TRBJ1-2; possible D gene TRBD1, 6 bases. The CDR3 contains 13 residues. CDR1 is MNHEY, CDR2 SMNVEV, per germline (reference sequence). V was cut by 6 bases and J by 3 bases, with 11 bases left in between. CDR3 protein: CASRWTADYGYTF. CDR3 coding DNA: TGTGCCAGCAGATGGACAGCCGACTATGGCTACACCTTC.

This chain joins TRBV18 and TRBJ1-2; D is perhaps TRBD1 (6 bases). CDR3 length equals 13 residues. The germline V gene has CDR1 KGHSH and CDR2 LQKENI. V was pared by 3 bases and J by 2 bases, with 7 bases between. In nucleotides, the CDR3 is TGTGCCAGCTCACCCGGACAGAACTATGGCTACACCTTC. It is translated as CASSPGQNYGYTF.

The V call is TRBV27, the J call TRBJ2-5; D is unresolved. The CDR3 sequence is 13 residues long. Germline assignment: CDR1 MNHEY and CDR2 SMNVEV (reference sequence). V shed 7 bases and J shed 5 bases, with 14 bases lying between them. The DNA for the CDR3 is TGTGCCAGCAAGCTTCACACCGCGGAGACCCAGTACTTC. Translated: CASKLHTAETQYF.

The V gene is TRBV5-1, the J gene TRBJ1-1, with D tentatively TRBD1 (5 bases). Trimming pared 4 bases from V and 1 base from J, leaving 8 bases between. Germline V gene sequence: CDR1 SGHRS, CDR2 YFSETQ. The CDR3 is 13 amino acids. The CDR3, as DNA: TGCGCCAGCAGCGAGGGACGGAACACTGAAGCTTTCTTT. The encoded protein is CASSEGRNTEAFF.

The chain employs TRBV29-1 and TRBJ2-1, with D unclear. The V end lost 4 bases, the J end lost 4 bases, and 8 bases lay between the germline ends. The length of the CDR3 is 12 residues. CDR1 SQVTM and CDR2 ANQGSEA come from the germline V gene. The CDR3 nucleotides are TGCAGCGTTGGGACGCTATACAATGAGCAGTTCTTC. Its translation: CSVGTLYNEQFF.

The V gene is TRBV7-3, the J gene TRBJ2-4; TRBD2 might be the D (5 bases). V gave up 6 bases and J gave up 8 bases, with 11 bases separating them. The CDR3 runs to 12 residues. Germline V gene sequence: CDR1 SGHTA, CDR2 FQGTGA. CDR3 sequence: CASRLVGDIQYF. The DNA of the CDR3 is TGTGCCAGCAGACTAGTCGGAGACATTCAGTACTTC.

This rearrangement joins TRBV19 to TRBJ1-1; 8 bases line up with TRBD1. Germline CDR1 and CDR2: LNHDA and SQIVND (reference sequence). The CDR3 sequence is 15 residues long. Trimming at V came to 6 bases and at J to 2 bases, leaving 8 bases not matched to a gene. CDR3 protein: CASSLTGTGNTEAFF. As DNA, the CDR3 is TGTGCCAGTAGCTTGACCGGGACAGGTAACACTGAAGCTTTCTTT.

V and J are TRBV29-1 and TRBJ1-1, with D unclear. The CDR3 is made up of 13 amino acids. Trimming shortened V by 6 bases and J by 1 base, and 12 bases separated the two germline ends. Germline V CDR1 and CDR2: SQVTM, ANQGSEA. The CDR3 DNA reads TGCAGCGTGGAGGGCGGCCAGAACACTGAAGCTTTCTTT. Translated: CSVEGGQNTEAFF.

This clone was picked up a small number of times. The rearrangement joins TRBV7-3 to TRBJ2-7, with D perhaps given as TRBD1 or TRBD2 (5 bases each). Looked up from germline, CDR1 is SGHTA and CDR2 is FQGTGA. Trimming shortened V by 5 bases and J by 1 base, and 15 bases separated the two germline ends. CDR3 length: 15 residues. The CDR3 nucleotides read TGTGCCAGCAGCCGGGGACCGGGAAGGTCCTACGAGCAGTACTTC. As protein: CASSRGPGRSYEQYF.

The chain carries TRBV5-6 and TRBJ1-5, with D maybe TRBD1 (6 bases). The CDR3 length is 15 residues. V lost 5 bases to trimming and J lost 5 bases, with 17 bases between them. The germline V gene encodes CDR1 SGHDT and CDR2 YYEEEE. CDR3 DNA: TGTGCCAGCAGTTTGACTGGACAGCCAGATCAGCCCCAGCATTTT. It yields the protein CASSLTGQPDQPQHF.